The sequence of this T cell receptor beta chain was determined in a study of OX40 agonist ivuxolimab in advanced cancers. Points from the study as a whole: More expanded clones were found, on average, in CD8+ than in CD4+ T cells.

Sequenced by immunoSEQ multiplex PCR; TCRdb stores in-frame clones only, minus some. The data contain around 100,000 clones, about 91% of them singletons. The CDR3 loop spans 13 amino acids. Germline V CDR1 and CDR2: MNHEY, SMNVEV (reference sequence). Germline trimming cut 3 bases from V and 8 bases from J; bases unmatched to any gene: 4. Points on this clone: Its antigen is undetermined.

The sequencing here drew on CD4+ or CD8+ T cells sorted from blood, taken in a trial of the OX40 agonist ivuxolimab. V usage is TRBV27 and J usage is TRBJ2-4; 7 bases map to TRBD2. This TCR was sampled from an adult with an advanced solid tumor such as melanoma, head and neck, liver or kidney cancer. The CDR3 region is CASSFRGSYIQYF. The CDR3 nucleotides are TGTGCCAGCAGTTTTCGCGGGAGTTACATTCAGTACTTC.